Each of the 21 T cell receptor beta chains below was sequenced from the same sample in a study of cytomegalovirus exposure and HLA in healthy donors (dated by TCRdb to about 2017). Library construction relied on the immunoSEQ multiplex PCR assay. For the multiplex PCR, a mixture combining 60 forward primers for TCR Vbeta segments and 13 reverse primers for TCR Jbeta segments was used. The immuneACCESS repertoire file appears here via TCRdb, limited to in-frame rearrangements. These files lack a portion of the clones; in checked studies, under half of the deficit traces to unresolved V genes, and the cause of the others is not known. Counted in this sample were roughly 150,000 clones; around four fifths of them appeared once. Jointly, the top ten make up approximately 1.5% of the sample. Sequencing was carried out using PBMCs. Source of these receptors: a woman aged 18-29 years in good health and CMV-seronegative.

The chain is built from TRBV18 and TRBJ2-7; D unclear. CDR1 is KGHSH and CDR2 is LQKENI in the germline V gene. V dropped 0 bases and J dropped 2 bases, with 5 bases sitting between them. CDR3 length: 13 residues. CDR3 sequence (DNA): TGTGCCAGCTCACCACCAGCCACCTACGAGCAGTACTTC. Its translation is CASSPPATYEQYF.

The V and J genes are TRBV28 and TRBJ1-2; D not resolved. This CDR3 is 15 amino acids long. Trimming removed 2 bases from V and 5 bases from J, with 15 bases in between. Germline V CDR1 and CDR2: MDHEN, SYDVKM. The CDR3 DNA is TGTGCCAGCAGTTTAAGTCCCCAGGAAGCATATGGCTACACCTTC. Amino acids: CASSLSPQEAYGYTF.

V usage is TRBV5-1 and J usage is TRBJ2-7, with 9 nucleotides matching TRBD2. The CDR3 spans 14 residues. Germline CDR1 and CDR2: SGHRS and YFSETQ. The trim removed 4 bases at V and 3 bases at J, leaving 5 bases unmatched. DNA of the CDR3: TGCGCCAGCAGCCCAAGGACTAGCGTCTACGAGCAGTACTTC. Translation gives CASSPRTSVYEQYF.

V and J are TRBV19 and TRBJ1-6; 9 positions agree with TRBD1. V lost 6 bases to trimming and J lost 9 bases; unmatched junction nucleotides: 6. CDR1 LNHDA and CDR2 SQIVND come from the germline V gene (reference sequence). This CDR3 is built from 14 residues. Here the CDR3 DNA reads TGTGCCAGTAGGGCCGACAGGGGGGGTTCACCCCTCCACTTT. It encodes CASRADRGGSPLHF.

V is TRBV27 and J is TRBJ1-6, with TRBD1 matching over 8 bases. CDR1 and CDR2 (germline): MNHEY, SMNVEV (reference sequence). J lost 6 bases, V lost 5 bases, and 6 bases had no gene match. The CDR3 is 15 residues long. The CDR3 bases are TGTGCCAGCAGTCCCCCGGACAGGGTTAATTCACCCCTCCACTTT. Protein: CASSPPDRVNSPLHF.

The rearrangement joins TRBV4-1 to TRBJ2-7; 9 nucleotides align to TRBD1. CDR3 size: 15 residues. Germline V CDR1 and CDR2: MGHRA, YSYEKL. After removal of 6 bases from V and 6 bases from J, the junction contained 12 bases not matched to a gene. CDR3 sequence reads: CASRQTGGRGLEQYF. CDR3 nucleotides: TGCGCCAGCAGACAAACAGGGGGCCGAGGACTCGAGCAGTACTTC.

V usage is TRBV7-6 and J usage is TRBJ2-2; 7 nucleotides match TRBD1. Germline assignment: CDR1 SGHVS and CDR2 FNYEAQ. This CDR3 has 14 residues. Germline trimming cut 5 bases from V and 4 bases from J; bases unmatched to any gene: 4. CDR3 nucleotide sequence: TGTGCCAGCAGCCCGGACAGGATCACCGGGGAGCTGTTTTTT. Protein sequence: CASSPDRITGELFF.

The chain couples TRBV27 to TRBJ1-1; 7 nucleotides align to TRBD1. CDR1 is MNHEY, CDR2 SMNVEV, per germline (reference sequence). The CDR3 loop spans 13 amino acids. The J segment lost 7 bases and the V segment lost 3 bases, leaving 5 bases of the junction unmatched. CDR3 amino acids: CASSFYRDSEAFF. CDR3 bases: TGTGCCAGCAGTTTCTACCGGGACAGTGAAGCTTTCTTT.

V and J are TRBV18 and TRBJ1-1, with D maybe TRBD1 (5 bases). Trimming shortened V by 3 bases and J by 3 bases, and 11 bases separated the two germline ends. The length of the CDR3 is 14 residues. Germline lookup yields CDR1 KGHSH and CDR2 LQKENI. In nucleotides, the CDR3 is TGTGCCAGCTCACCGACAGTTTCAGACACTGAAGCTTTCTTT. It encodes CASSPTVSDTEAFF.

This chain connects TRBV19 to TRBJ2-2; no firm D call. V shed 6 bases and J shed 4 bases, with 9 bases lying between them. Germline V gene data show CDR1 as LNHDA and CDR2 as SQIVND (reference sequence). The CDR3 spans 13 residues. DNA of the CDR3: TGTGCCAGTAGGATGATACTCACCGGGGAGCTGTTTTTT. This encodes CASRMILTGELFF.

CDR3 protein: CASSLVVAGIYSPLHF. Written as DNA, the CDR3 is TGTGCCAGCAGCTTGGTTGTCGCAGGGATTTATTCACCCCTCCACTTT. V and J are TRBV5-7 and TRBJ1-6, with D tentatively TRBD1 (5 bases). TRBV5-7 counts as an open reading frame of uncertain function. V shed 0 bases and J shed 8 bases, with 15 bases lying between them. The CDR3 spans 16 residues.

The rearrangement joins TRBV28 to TRBJ1-4; D ambiguous. CDR3 length equals 11 residues. CDR1 MDHEN and CDR2 SYDVKM come from the germline V gene. V lost 10 bases and J 7 bases, leaving 10 bases between the germline ends. CDR3 DNA sequence: TGTGCCATTCCGGAGGGTGAAAAACTGTTTTTT. Translation gives CAIPEGEKLFF.

This clone came up once. V usage is TRBV11-3 and J usage is TRBJ2-3; 8 nucleotides line up with TRBD1. This CDR3 spans 14 amino acids. Looked up from germline, CDR1 is SGHNT and CDR2 is YENEEA. Trimming at V came to 6 bases and at J to 2 bases, leaving 4 bases not matched to a gene. The CDR3, as DNA: TGTGCCAGCAGGCCGACAGGGGTCACAGATACGCAGTATTTT. This encodes CASRPTGVTDTQYF.

The CDR3 coding sequence is TGCGCCAGCAGCCAAACTGGACAGGGGGTTAATAACTATGGCTACACCTTC. Its translation: CASSQTGQGVNNYGYTF. The chain employs TRBV4-1 and TRBJ1-2; 10 bases line up with TRBD1. Germline-derived CDR1 and CDR2 are MGHRA and YSYEKL. The CDR3 has 17 amino acids. The trim removed 2 bases at V and 1 base at J, leaving 7 bases unmatched.

The V call is TRBV11-3, the J call TRBJ2-2; D is possibly TRBD2 (5 bases). Trimming removed 6 bases at V and 8 bases at J, with 13 bases between. From germline, CDR1 is SGHNT and CDR2 YENEEA. The CDR3 has 13 amino acids. The CDR3 loop is CASRHARGGELFF. In DNA form, the CDR3 reads TGTGCCAGCAGGCACGCCCGAGGGGGGGAGCTGTTTTTT.

A note on this clone: The same CDR3 can be traced to other DNA sequences in this sample. V gene TRBV6-1 combines with J gene TRBJ1-4, with TRBD1 matching over 11 bases. J was trimmed by 7 bases and V by 1 base; bases with no gene match: 5. This CDR3 is 16 amino acids long. CDR1 and CDR2 from the germline V gene are MNHNS and SASEGT. CDR3 sequence: CASSEGPGQGGEKLFF. The CDR3 bases are TGTGCCAGCAGTGAAGGGCCGGGACAGGGGGGTGAAAAACTGTTTTTT.

The gene calls are TRBV5-1 and TRBJ2-1, with TRBD2 identical over 9 bases. Germline V gene data show CDR1 as SGHRS and CDR2 as YFSETQ. The J segment lost 7 bases and the V segment lost 1 base, leaving 9 bases of the junction unmatched. The CDR3 has 16 amino acids. The CDR3 is CASSLSLGGGENEQFF. CDR3 bases: TGCGCCAGCAGCTTGTCTCTGGGCGGGGGGGAGAATGAGCAGTTCTTC.

The rearrangement joins TRBV7-3 to TRBJ2-2; tentatively, D is TRBD2 (5 bases). The germline V gene encodes CDR1 SGHTA and CDR2 FQGTGA. V lost 0 bases and J lost 1, with 15 bases in between. The CDR3 is 18 amino acids. CDR3 amino acids: CASSLTPGVAKNTGELFF. For the CDR3, the DNA is TGTGCCAGCAGCTTAACACCCGGGGTAGCAAAGAACACCGGGGAGCTGTTTTTT.

The chain has TRBV14 and TRBJ1-1; tentative D call: TRBD1 (5 bases). Germline CDR1 is SGHDN and CDR2 is FVKESK. CDR3 length equals 17 residues. V lost 2 bases and J 0 bases, leaving 16 bases between the germline ends. CDR3 protein: CASSQRFGAGVNTEAFF. The DNA for the CDR3 is TGTGCCAGCAGCCAACGATTCGGGGCGGGGGTGAACACTGAAGCTTTCTTT.

This clone occurred a few times. The chain joins TRBV15 to TRBJ1-5; 9 bases are a match to TRBD1. Germline CDR1 and CDR2: LNHNV and YYDKDF (reference sequence). V trimming: 3 bases; J trimming: 0 bases; junction bases outside the gene matches: 0. The CDR3 loop spans 15 amino acids. CDR3 region: CATSRGQGSNQPQHF. DNA of the CDR3: TGTGCCACCAGCAGGGGACAGGGTAGCAATCAGCCCCAGCATTTT. Based on the CDR3 plus reference TRBV15 and TRBJ1-5, the full variable domain is DAMVIQNPRYQVTQFGKPVTLSCSQTLNHNVMYWYQQKSSQAPKLLFHYYDKDFNNEADTPDNFQSRRPNTSFCFLDIRSPGLGDTAMYLCATSRGQGSNQPQHFGDGTRLSIL.

The V gene is TRBV19, the J gene TRBJ1-1; a possible D gene is TRBD1 (5 bases). Germline V gene sequence: CDR1 LNHDA, CDR2 SQIVND (reference sequence). V gave up 1 base and J gave up 9 bases, with 15 bases separating them. The CDR3 extends over 14 amino acids. The CDR3 sequence: CASSIGPGQGKAFF. As DNA, the CDR3 is TGTGCCAGTAGTATAGGGCCAGGGCAGGGCAAAGCTTTCTTT.